The clone carrying this T cell receptor (beta chain) was detected many times. No antigen is known for it. The TCRbeta library was prepared with unique molecular identifiers. In TCRdb, the PCR reads were re-called with MiXCR into one record per CDR3 protein. Of more than 500,000 distinct CDR3 sequences detected, about an eighth appear once; the ten largest clones hold around 15%. This sample is drawn from a study of T-cell reconstitution after alpha-beta-depleted transplantation in children. The CDR3 has 15 residues. The V end lost 3 bases, the J end lost 4 bases, and 10 bases lay between the germline ends. CDR1 and CDR2 from the germline V gene are SGHTA and FQGNSA. Study findings and constraints: Day-60 TCRbeta diversity that was high in some patients was derived from surviving recipient T cells and thymic progenitors. When one year had passed after transplant, most T-cell counts and diversity came from newly produced T cells. Reportedly, alpha-beta T cells present about two months post-transplant originated from several hundred expanded clones of graft origin.

This TCR came from a female patient aged 2 to 10 who had a stem cell transplant for aplastic anemia, so the T cells may come from the graft donor. The chain joins TRBV7-2 to TRBJ1-6, with D perhaps matching TRBD1 (5 bases). This specimen consisted of PBMCs, mostly from graft donor cells, obtained 180 days after TCRalphabeta/CD19-depleted stem cell transplant. For the CDR3, the DNA is TGTGCCAGCAGCTTCATGAGGGGTTATAATTCACCCCTCCACTTT. It codes for CASSFMRGYNSPLHF.